One sample yielded the 5 T cell receptor beta chains listed below, sequenced in a study of shared clonotypes between healthy human individuals. The data were produced by immunoSEQ multiplex PCR, yet TCRdb's version contains in-frame clones alone and is incomplete. The sample carries about 1.1 million clones, around 78% recorded once. Material for sequencing was memory CD4+ T cells from PBMCs. The subset is: CD45RA-negative fraction. These receptors were taken from a man aged 18 to 30 in good health. Some clones in this sample may be carry-over from other donors' samples.

This chain uses TRBV7-3 with TRBJ2-2, with D maybe TRBD1 (6 bases). Germline V gene sequence: CDR1 SGHTA, CDR2 FQGTGA. Trimming left V 0 bases short and J 0 bases short, with 8 bases between. CDR3 length: 16 residues. CDR3 loop: CASSLTGAANTGELFF. CDR3 coding DNA: TGTGCCAGCAGCTTAACGGGGGCAGCGAACACCGGGGAGCTGTTTTTT.

This clone has only a few counts. The chain joins TRBV11-2 to TRBJ2-5; D might be TRBD1 (6 bases). The germline V gene has CDR1 SGHAT and CDR2 FQNNGV. There are 14 residues in the CDR3. Between the trimmed V and J ends, which lost 5 bases and 1 base, there was a span of 11 bases. The CDR3 loop reads CASSVGQFQETQYF. CDR3 DNA: TGTGCCAGCAGCGTCGGACAGTTCCAAGAGACCCAGTACTTC.

The gene calls are TRBV10-3 and TRBJ2-5; TRBD1 is a possible D gene (5 bases). Germline CDR1 ENHRY, CDR2 SYGVKD. The CDR3 is 13 residues long. The V end lost 6 bases, the J end lost 3 bases, and 11 bases lay between the germline ends. In nucleotides, the CDR3 is TGTGCCATCAGCCCCAAAGGGGAAGAGACCCAGTACTTC. Its translation: CAISPKGEETQYF.

This chain links TRBV2 with TRBJ2-7; 11 bases align to TRBD1. Trimming at V came to 8 bases and at J to 1 base, leaving 13 bases not matched to a gene. This CDR3 region has 17 residues. Germline V CDR1 and CDR2: SNHLY, FYNNEI. CDR3 nucleotides: TGTGCCAGCGGCCGGGACAGGGGGTTAGGGAGGTCCTACGAGCAGTACTTC. Its translation is CASGRDRGLGRSYEQYF.

The rearrangement uses TRBV5-3 and TRBJ2-7; D not resolved. TRBV5-3 is given ORF status, its function remaining uncertain. The CDR3 totals 11 residues. Trimming removed 10 bases from V and 1 base from J, with 9 bases in between. The CDR3 is CASRRSYEQYF. As DNA, the CDR3 is TGTGCCTCGCGGCGATCCTACGAGCAGTACTTC.